This T cell receptor (beta chain) derives from a study of cytomegalovirus exposure and HLA in healthy donors. On the study more broadly: Among the approximately 400 donors who were genotyped, approximately 76% fell in the genetic ancestry cluster that is associated with self-reported Caucasian donors.

As for this clone: Its cognate antigen is unknown.

The PCR employed 60 Vbeta primers together with 13 Jbeta primers. Measured with immunoSEQ multiplex PCR; TCRdb has only the in-frame clones, and not every one. Among approximately 150,000 clones listed, 85% were seen once. Whole-study findings and limits: In a later analysis, a missense DCLRE1C variant was linked to TCR beta V- and J-gene trimming. Another analysis was done later, and it associated roughly 15,000 TCR beta sequences with HLA alleles at 0.05 false discovery rate. As confirmed in vitro, a few CMV-associated chains were specific for CMV antigens.

The CDR3 spans 12 residues. The V end was cut by 6 bases, the J end by 5 bases, with 10 bases between. Germline lookup yields CDR1 MNHNY and CDR2 SVGAGI (reference sequence). This clonotype was obtained from a man aged 25-45 years in good health and CMV-seropositive. V gene TRBV6-6 combines with J gene TRBJ1-2, with a possible D match to TRBD1 (5 bases). Sequencing input: PBMCs. CDR3 in DNA: TGTGCCAGCAGGGGGGGGGAGTATGGCTACACCTTC. This translates into CASRGGEYGYTF.